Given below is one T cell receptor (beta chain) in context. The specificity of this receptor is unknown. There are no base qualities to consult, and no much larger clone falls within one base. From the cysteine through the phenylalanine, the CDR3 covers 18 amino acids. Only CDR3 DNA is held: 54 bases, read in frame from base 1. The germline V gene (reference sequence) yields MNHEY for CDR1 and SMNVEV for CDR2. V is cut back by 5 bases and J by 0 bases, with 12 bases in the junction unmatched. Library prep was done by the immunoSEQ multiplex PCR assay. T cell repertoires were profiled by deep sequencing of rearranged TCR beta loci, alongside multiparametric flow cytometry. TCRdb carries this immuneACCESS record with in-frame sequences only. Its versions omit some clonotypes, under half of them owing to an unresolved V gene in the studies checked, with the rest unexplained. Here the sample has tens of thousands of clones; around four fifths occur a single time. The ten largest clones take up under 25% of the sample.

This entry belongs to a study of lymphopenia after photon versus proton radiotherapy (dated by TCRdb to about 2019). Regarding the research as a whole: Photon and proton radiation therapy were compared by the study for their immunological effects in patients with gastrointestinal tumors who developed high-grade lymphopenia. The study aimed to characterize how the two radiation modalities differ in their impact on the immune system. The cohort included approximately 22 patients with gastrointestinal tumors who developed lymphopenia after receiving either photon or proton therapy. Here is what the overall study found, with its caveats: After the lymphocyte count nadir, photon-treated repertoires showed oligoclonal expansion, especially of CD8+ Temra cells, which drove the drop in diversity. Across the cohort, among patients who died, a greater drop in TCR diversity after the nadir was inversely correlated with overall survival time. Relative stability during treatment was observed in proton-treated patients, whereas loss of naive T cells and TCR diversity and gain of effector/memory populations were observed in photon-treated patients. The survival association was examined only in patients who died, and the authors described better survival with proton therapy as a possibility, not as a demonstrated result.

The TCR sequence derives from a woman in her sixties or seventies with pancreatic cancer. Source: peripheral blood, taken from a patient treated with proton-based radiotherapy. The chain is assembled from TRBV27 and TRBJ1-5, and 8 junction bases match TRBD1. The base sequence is TGTGCCAGCAGTGTTACCCGGGACAGGCTTCCTAGCAATCAGCCCCAGCATTTT. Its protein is CASSVTRDRLPSNQPQHF.